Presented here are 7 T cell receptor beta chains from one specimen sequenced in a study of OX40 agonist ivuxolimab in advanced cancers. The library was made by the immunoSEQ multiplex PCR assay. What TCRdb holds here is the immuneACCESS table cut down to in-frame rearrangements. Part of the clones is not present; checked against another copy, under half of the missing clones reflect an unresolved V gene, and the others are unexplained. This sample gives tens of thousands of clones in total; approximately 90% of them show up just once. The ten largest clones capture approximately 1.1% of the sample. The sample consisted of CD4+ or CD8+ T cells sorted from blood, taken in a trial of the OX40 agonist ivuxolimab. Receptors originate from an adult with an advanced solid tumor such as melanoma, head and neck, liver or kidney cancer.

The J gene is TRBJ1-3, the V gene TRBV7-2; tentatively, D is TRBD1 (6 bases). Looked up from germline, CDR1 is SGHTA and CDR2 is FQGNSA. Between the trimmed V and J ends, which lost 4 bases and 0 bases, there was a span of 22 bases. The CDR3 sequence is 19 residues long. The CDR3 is CASSSSDWATGYSGNTIYF. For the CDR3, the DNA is TGTGCCAGCAGCTCCTCAGATTGGGCGACAGGCTACTCTGGAAACACCATATATTTT. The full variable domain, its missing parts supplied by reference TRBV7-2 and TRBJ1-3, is GAGVSQSPSNKVTEKGKDVELRCDPISGHTALYWYRQSLGQGLEFLIYFQGNSAPDKSGLPSDRFSAERTGGSVSTLTIQRTQQEDSAVYLCASSSSDWATGYSGNTIYFGEGSWLTVV.

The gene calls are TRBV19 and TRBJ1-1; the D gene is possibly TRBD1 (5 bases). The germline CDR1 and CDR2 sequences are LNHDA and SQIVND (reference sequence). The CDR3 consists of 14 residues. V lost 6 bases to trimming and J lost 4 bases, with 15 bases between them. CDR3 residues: CASRGGGKGTEAFF. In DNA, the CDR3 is TGTGCCAGTAGGGGCGGGGGGAAGGGCACTGAAGCTTTCTTT.

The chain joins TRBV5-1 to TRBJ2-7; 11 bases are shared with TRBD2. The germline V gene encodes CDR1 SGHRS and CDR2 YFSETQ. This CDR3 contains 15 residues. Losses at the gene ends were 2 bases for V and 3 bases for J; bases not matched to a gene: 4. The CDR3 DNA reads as TGCGCCAGCAGCTTACTAGCGGGGGCCCTCTACGAGCAGTACTTC. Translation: CASSLLAGALYEQYF.

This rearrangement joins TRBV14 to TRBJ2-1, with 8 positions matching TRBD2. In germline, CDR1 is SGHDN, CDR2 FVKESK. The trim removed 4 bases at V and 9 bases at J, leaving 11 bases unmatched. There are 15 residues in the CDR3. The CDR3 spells CASSRTPGTSIEQFF. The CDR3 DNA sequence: TGTGCCAGCAGCCGAACTCCCGGGACTAGTATTGAGCAGTTCTTC. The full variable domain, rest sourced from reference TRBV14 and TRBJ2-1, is EAGVTQFPSHSVIEKGQTVTLRCDPISGHDNLYWYRRVMGKEIKFLLHFVKESKQDESGMPNNRFLAERTGGTYSTLKVQPAELEDSGVYFCASSRTPGTSIEQFFGPGTRLTVL.

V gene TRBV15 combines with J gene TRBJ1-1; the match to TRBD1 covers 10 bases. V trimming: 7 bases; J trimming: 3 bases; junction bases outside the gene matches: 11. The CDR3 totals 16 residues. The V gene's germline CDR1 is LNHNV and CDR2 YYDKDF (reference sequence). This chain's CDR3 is CATTTGTGALHTEAFF. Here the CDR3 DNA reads TGTGCCACCACCACGGGGACAGGGGCTCTGCACACTGAAGCTTTCTTT.

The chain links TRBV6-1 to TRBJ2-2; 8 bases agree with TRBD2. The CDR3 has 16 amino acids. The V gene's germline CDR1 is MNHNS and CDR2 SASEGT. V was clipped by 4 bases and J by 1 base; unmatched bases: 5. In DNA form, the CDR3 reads TGTGCCAGCAGTGGCTTAGCGGGGAGGAACACCGGGGAGCTGTTTTTT. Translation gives CASSGLAGRNTGELFF.

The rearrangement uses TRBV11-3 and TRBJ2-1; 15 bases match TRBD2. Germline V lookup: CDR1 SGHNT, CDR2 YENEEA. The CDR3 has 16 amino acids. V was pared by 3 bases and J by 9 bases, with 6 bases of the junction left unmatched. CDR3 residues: CASSFGLAGGSSEQFF. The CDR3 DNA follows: TGTGCCAGCAGCTTCGGACTAGCGGGGGGGTCGAGTGAGCAGTTCTTC.